A selection of T cell receptor beta chains follows, all from one sample in a study of CD8 T cells in ankylosing spondylitis. Each CDR3 protein gets one entry after TCRdb re-called the 5' RACE reads with MiXCR. The profile covers about 440,000 distinct CDR3 sequences, with over 15% appearing a single time and 0.95% to 1.1% taken by the ten largest. Sample: blood, either unsorted or a sorted T cell fraction (not recorded which). These receptors all stem from a male donor with ankylosing spondylitis. Both conserved end residues are part of each CDR3. Each record gives: clone size, D gene, V gene, J gene, CDR3 protein, CDR3 DNA. The D gene is left open where the match is weak. Clone size is stated in some rows and not others, as once, few, many or a class when expanded.

many	-	TRBV2	TRBJ2-2	CASGHLVTDTGELFF	TGTGCCAGCGGGCATCTGGTAACGGACACCGGGGAGCTGTTTTTT
few	TRBD1	TRBV20-1	TRBJ1-1	CSAQGGVSEAFF	TGCAGTGCTCAGGGGGGGGTCTCTGAAGCTTTCTTT
few	TRBD2	TRBV12-3/TRBV12-4	TRBJ2-1	CASRTSGGRNEQFF	TGTGCCAGCAGGACTAGCGGGGGCCGCAATGAGCAGTTCTTC
few	TRBD1	TRBV27	TRBJ1-5	CASSSPADRGQPQHF	TGTGCCAGCAGTTCACCGGCGGACAGGGGTCAGCCCCAGCATTTT
-	TRBD2	TRBV28	TRBJ2-1	CASLLAGADEQFF	TGTGCCAGTTTACTAGCGGGGGCGGATGAGCAGTTCTTC
few	TRBD1	TRBV6-1	TRBJ1-1	CASARDRGWTEAFF	TGTGCCAGCGCAAGAGACAGGGGGTGGACTGAAGCTTTCTTT
-	TRBD1	TRBV20-1	TRBJ1-4	CSARTGIHEKLFF	TGCAGTGCTCGGACAGGGATACATGAAAAACTGTTTTTT
-	TRBD2	TRBV20-1	TRBJ2-1	CSARTISGRAGYNEQFF	TGCAGTGCTAGAACAATTAGCGGGAGGGCCGGCTACAATGAGCAGTTCTTC
few	TRBD1	TRBV20-1	TRBJ1-2	CSASTGQGDYGYTF	TGCAGTGCTAGCACGGGACAGGGGGACTATGGCTACACCTTC
-	-	TRBV20-1	TRBJ1-5	CSAREGRSVRAQHF	TGCAGTGCTAGAGAGGGCAGATCCGTGAGGGCCCAGCATTTT
-	-	TRBV4-2	TRBJ1-2	CASSQVEGDYGYTF	TGTGCCAGCAGCCAAGTCGAGGGGGACTATGGCTACACCTTC
few	TRBD2	TRBV20-1	TRBJ2-1	CSAVPGTRGNEQFF	TGCAGTGCCGTCCCCGGGACTAGAGGCAATGAGCAGTTCTTC
many	-	TRBV29-1	TRBJ2-7	CSVGRSSYEQYF	TGCAGCGTGGGACGCAGCTCCTACGAGCAGTACTTC
-	-	TRBV28	TRBJ1-1	CASSLREDDGAFF	TGTGCCAGCAGCCTCCGGGAGGATGATGGAGCTTTCTTT
few	-	TRBV18	TRBJ1-1	CASSPLGLDTEAFF	TGTGCCAGCTCACCTCTCGGTTTGGACACTGAAGCTTTCTTT
few	-	TRBV10-2	TRBJ2-7	CASSELENEGEQYF	TGCGCCAGCAGTGAGCTGGAAAATGAAGGCGAGCAGTACTTC
-	-	TRBV6-5	TRBJ1-5	CASSYSPYSNQPQHF	TGTGCCAGCAGTTACTCGCCGTATAGCAATCAGCCCCAGCATTTT
-	TRBD1	TRBV7-2	TRBJ2-2	CASSYRQGAGTGELFF	TGTGCCAGCAGCTATAGACAGGGGGCGGGCACCGGGGAGCTGTTTTTT
few	-	TRBV7-6	TRBJ2-5	CASSRALGGADTQYF	TGTGCCAGCAGCCGGGCCTTAGGAGGGGCGGATACCCAGTACTTC
many	-	TRBV12-3/TRBV12-4	TRBJ1-1	CASSLGKYTEAFF	TGTGCCAGCAGTTTAGGAAAGTACACTGAAGCTTTCTTT
few	TRBD1	TRBV5-1	TRBJ1-2	CASSSGTGESDYTF	TGCGCCAGCAGCTCCGGGACAGGGGAAAGTGACTACACCTTC
-	TRBD2	TRBV6-6	TRBJ2-1	CASSPGGWKQFF	TGTGCCAGCAGCCCGGGAGGTTGGAAGCAGTTCTTC
-	TRBD1	TRBV7-2	TRBJ2-3	CASSLGIDRGPDTQYF	TGTGCCAGCAGCTTAGGGATAGACAGGGGGCCAGATACGCAGTATTTT
few	-	TRBV20-1	TRBJ2-3	CSAREARGVLDTDTQYF	TGCAGTGCTAGAGAGGCCAGGGGAGTGTTAGACACAGATACGCAGTATTTT
few	-	TRBV21-1	TRBJ2-5	CASSKTRWGLDETQYF	TGTGCCAGCAGCAAAACGAGATGGGGCCTTGATGAGACCCAGTACTTC
once	-	TRBV7-9	TRBJ1-4	CASSFIRAEKLFF	TGTGCCAGCAGCTTCATTCGGGCTGAAAAACTGTTTTTT
few	TRBD2	TRBV7-2	TRBJ2-1	CASSPSGRADNEQFF	TGTGCCAGCAGCCCTAGCGGGAGGGCGGACAATGAGCAGTTCTTC
few	-	TRBV5-1	TRBJ1-3	CASSLSGEGNTIYF	TGCGCCAGCAGCTTATCAGGGGAAGGAAACACCATATATTTT
-	TRBD1	TRBV24-1	TRBJ2-1	CATSAPTGFNDEQFF	TGTGCCACCAGTGCCCCGACAGGGTTCAACGATGAGCAGTTCTTC
-	-	TRBV2	TRBJ2-2	CASGGGTGELFF	TGTGCCAGCGGGGGCGGCACCGGGGAGCTGTTTTTT
-	TRBD2	TRBV20-1	TRBJ2-3	CSARVAGAPTDTQYF	TGCAGTGCTAGGGTAGCGGGAGCCCCCACAGATACGCAGTATTTT
-	-	TRBV3-1	TRBJ2-2	CASSLGSVAGELFF	TGTGCCAGCAGCCTCGGTAGCGTCGCCGGGGAGCTGTTTTTT
many	TRBD2	TRBV29-1	TRBJ2-3	CSGSGGGDTQYF	TGCAGCGGTAGCGGGGGCGGGGATACGCAGTATTTT
-	-	TRBV20-1	TRBJ2-5	CSAGLSGRETQYF	TGCAGTGCTGGTCTCTCCGGGAGAGAGACCCAGTACTTC
-	TRBD1	TRBV20-1	TRBJ1-1	CSARPTGVQNTEAFF	TGCAGTGCTAGACCCACAGGGGTCCAGAACACTGAAGCTTTCTTT
-	TRBD2	TRBV20-1	TRBJ2-1	CSTGLAGQLEQFF	TGCAGTACCGGACTAGCGGGCCAATTGGAGCAGTTCTTC
few	-	TRBV12-3/TRBV12-4	TRBJ2-7	CASSSGQPLIYEQYF	TGTGCCAGCAGCTCTGGACAGCCACTAATCTACGAGCAGTACTTC
-	-	TRBV5-1	TRBJ2-7	CASSLTGDTNYEQYF	TGCGCCAGCAGCTTGACAGGTGACACGAACTACGAGCAGTACTTC
few	TRBD1	TRBV29-1	TRBJ2-7	CSAETDRGREQYF	TGCAGCGCCGAAACGGACAGGGGGCGTGAGCAGTACTTC
-	-	TRBV5-6	TRBJ2-1	CASSWGGLSDGFF	TGTGCCAGCAGCTGGGGGGGGCTCTCTGATGGGTTCTTC
many	-	TRBV29-1	TRBJ2-3	CSVEDQKPPRDTQYF	TGCAGCGTTGAAGATCAGAAGCCTCCTAGAGATACGCAGTATTTT
-	TRBD2	TRBV20-1	TRBJ2-7	CSASGGAFLWEQYF	TGCAGTGCGAGCGGGGGGGCATTTTTATGGGAGCAGTACTTC
-	-	TRBV11-1	TRBJ2-1	CASSPRGAGVSFYNEQFF	TGTGCCAGCAGCCCCCGAGGAGCAGGGGTTTCTTTCTACAATGAGCAGTTCTTC
-	TRBD1	TRBV6-1	TRBJ2-2	CASSPDRGNTGELFF	TGTGCCAGCAGCCCGGACAGGGGAAACACCGGGGAGCTGTTTTTT
few	-	TRBV6-2/TRBV6-3	TRBJ2-6	CASSRRGGGANVLTF	TGTGCCAGCAGCAGAAGGGGTGGCGGGGCCAACGTCCTGACTTTC
-	-	TRBV11-2	TRBJ2-5	CASSLGRLAQETQYF	TGTGCCAGCAGCTTAGGAAGGCTAGCCCAAGAGACCCAGTACTTC
many	-	TRBV5-6	TRBJ2-3	CAGDPSVGTDTQYF	TGTGCAGGGGACCCATCCGTAGGCACAGATACGCAGTATTTT
-	TRBD2	TRBV27	TRBJ2-1	CASSLRLAGAYRSSYNEQFF	TGTGCCAGCAGTTTAAGGCTAGCGGGAGCTTACAGGAGCTCCTACAATGAGCAGTTCTTC
-	-	TRBV27	TRBJ1-2	CARSPGETNYGYTF	TGTGCCAGGTCCCCAGGGGAGACGAACTATGGCTACACCTTC
once	-	TRBV20-1	TRBJ2-6	CSARRLSGANVLTF	TGCAGTGCTAGACGGCTGTCTGGGGCCAACGTCCTGACTTTC
many	TRBD1	TRBV5-1	TRBJ2-3	CASSFDLQGAKQDTQYF	TGCGCCAGCAGCTTTGATTTACAGGGGGCAAAGCAAGATACGCAGTATTTT
-	-	TRBV12-3/TRBV12-4	TRBJ2-7	CASTWGHSSYEQYF	TGTGCCAGCACTTGGGGGCACAGCTCCTACGAGCAGTACTTC
many	TRBD2	TRBV5-1	TRBJ2-1	CASSILWRGDISSYNEQFF	TGCGCCAGCAGCATACTATGGCGGGGGGATATTAGCTCCTACAATGAGCAGTTCTTC
-	-	TRBV13	TRBJ1-3	CASRPQGIGNTIYF	TGTGCCAGCAGACCCCAGGGAATTGGAAACACCATATATTTT
few	-	TRBV3-1	TRBJ2-3	CASSQDSAGTYTDTQYF	TGTGCCAGCAGCCAAGATAGTGCAGGGACTTACACAGATACGCAGTATTTT